The source of this T cell receptor (beta chain) is a study of identical twins (dated by TCRdb to 2016 to 2017). In the study overall: To test whether fetal clonotypes persist, the study used deep sequencing on TCR alpha and beta repertoires from monozygotic twins, unrelated adults of various ages, and cord blood. Replicate twin experiments were performed at different times using different library preparation protocols to rule out contamination. Summary of the overall study and its limitations: Fewer insertions were carried by abundant cord blood beta clonotypes, a similar but weaker trend appeared in young adult naive repertoires, and no such trend appeared in memory repertoires. Compared with coincidental sharing between unrelated individuals, out-of-frame TCR alpha sequences shared between twins had an excess of sequences with low generation probability. The excess sharing between twins in beta out-of-frame sequences was weaker because fewer shared sequences reduced the signal-to-noise ratio. Because the same donors could not be followed over many years, conclusions were based on cross-sectional statistical analysis. Out-of-frame TCR alpha sharing in monozygotic twins was systematically underestimated by recombination models, whereas sharing between unrelated individuals was in agreement with the recombination models. Invariant T cells such as MAIT and iNKT could partly confound zero-insertion analyses, although diverse VJ usage argued against such confounding for most clonotypes.

Libraries came from 5' RACE. These reads were obtained on an Illumina HiSeq 2000. A universal primer binding site was introduced by template switching, and a unique molecular identifier was present in the final cDNA, enabling accurate counting of TCR cDNA molecules. Specific primers in the conserved constant-segment region were used to synthesize first-strand cDNA for TCR alpha and beta chains. To control for contamination, every cDNA library was double barcoded, receiving both a SMART-Mk sample barcode and Illumina barcodes. TruSeq adapter sequences, together with Illumina sample barcodes, were added in two successive PCR steps. The TCR alpha and beta cDNA libraries were sequenced on the Illumina HiSeq platform using custom primers. The authors' analysis ran thus. MiGEC processed the raw reads to extract unique molecular identifiers, while MiXCR was used to determine the CDR3 positions. Recombination models were inferred per individual with the repgenHMM and IGoR tools using an EM algorithm. The analysis of shared clonotypes was done with the tcR package in R, with sharing normalized by the product of cloneset sizes. To study raw recombination free of thymic and clonal selection effects, out-of-frame nonproductive sequences were analyzed. In TCRdb, the public reads were trimmed at Q25 with fastp and aligned with MiXCR, with productive beta chains retained. Rows matching on CDR3 protein sequence are summarized as one entry with the most common DNA and genes. TCRdb's processing, not the authors' own work, is the source of the V and J calls. The table for this sample lists some 96,000 distinct CDR3 sequences; 5.9% of them were counted only once. Together, the top ten hold roughly 12% of the sample.

The CDR3 spans 14 residues, from the cysteine through the phenylalanine. Of the read, only the CDR3 DNA is kept; its 42 bases are in frame from base 1. V is pared back by 1 base and J by 5 bases, with 10 bases lying between the germline termini. CDR1 and CDR2 are drawn from the germline V gene: SGHVS, FQNEAQ. Every donor was a healthy Caucasian. Miltenyi CD45RO+ enrichment and human naive T-cell isolation kits were used to isolate memory (CD45RO+) and naive T cells from PBMC. This clonotype was found many times. Its cognate antigen has yet to be identified. One base away there is no much larger clone; base qualities are not given.

The specimen was memory T cells sorted from blood. This specimen's cell subset or site label, per the study, means: CD45RO+ enriched T cells. The clonotype was recovered from a woman in her forties or fifties in good health. Here the chain combines TRBV7-8 and TRBJ2-3, with the D gene call left open. This receptor carries the CDR3 CASSLVSVGDTQYF. Read as DNA, the sequence is TGTGCCAGCAGCTTAGTTTCAGTAGGAGATACGCAGTATTTT.